This note documents a single TCR beta chain sequence. This clonotype was observed a few times. The target of this receptor is not known. Base qualities are missing; no much larger clone stands one base away. The data were obtained in a study of T cell repertoires in cytomegalovirus infection (dated by TCRdb to 2018 to 2020). Some background on the complete study: The peptide stimulations were aimed at well-studied HLA-B-restricted epitopes as well as recently identified HLA-C-restricted CMV epitopes, whose presentation resists viral immunomodulation. Because public TCR beta signatures pointed to carriage of CMV infection together with the matching HLA type, the HLA type of each donor mattered for the analysis.

Overall study results and their limits: The ex vivo response was dominated by HLA-C-restricted CMV-specific TCR beta clonotypes, which also provided the single most frequent clonotype in two of eight donors. Carriers of CMV infection plus the relevant HLA type were discriminated by the cumulative frequency of public TCR beta family members in the study cohort and in an independent roughly 400-donor cohort.

Data came from an Illumina HiSeq 1500. TCRdb passed the public sequencing reads through fastp at Q25 and MiXCR, retaining productive beta sequences. Each record represents a unique CDR3 protein, reported with the most common genes and DNA among its rows. The sample table contains approximately 70,000 distinct CDR3 sequences; only one count was recorded for 20% to 25% of them. Of the sample, approximately 68% falls within the top ten clones. The germline V and J ends show losses of 4 bases and 5 bases respectively, and no gene match explains 5 bases of the junction. Looking up the germline V gene (reference sequence) yields CDR1 SEHNR and CDR2 FQNEAQ. The cysteine opens and the phenylalanine closes a CDR3 of 15 amino acids. Solely the CDR3 DNA is kept, with 45 bases framed from the first base. Sample treatment or condition, as interpreted from the label and publication: in vitro stimulation with specific CMV peptide epitopes to enrich CMV-specific T cells.

The sequence was collected from a human donor in good health (CMV status not recorded). Some clones in this sample may be carry-over from other donors' samples. This chain is built from TRBV7-9 and TRBJ2-1, and 10 junctional nucleotides match TRBD2. The source material was CD8+ T cells from cultured PBMCs, sampled from culture after CMV antigen stimulation. In nucleotide form, the sequence is TGTGCCAGCAGCTCCGGGACTAGCGTACACAATGAGCAGTTCTTC. This codes for CASSSGTSVHNEQFF.